The table lists the clone carrying this T cell receptor (beta chain) with a few counts. These data are taken from a study of blood T cell repertoires in COVID-19. Study-level information: COVID-19 samples collected from the United States, Italy and Spain covered acute and convalescent phases.

Trimming cost V 1 base and J 4 bases, with 11 bases left between them. The CDR3 is 15 amino acids. Germline CDR1 is MNHEY and CDR2 is SVGAGI. As originally analysed: How many nucleated cells were present was estimated from reference gene primer amplification. Produced via immunoSEQ multiplex PCR; TCRdb's table is partial and in-frame only. That table gives V, J and clone size, and the DNA gave D and trimming. The table has about 250,000 clones, about four fifths seen once. The chain uses TRBV6-5 and TRBJ2-1; tentatively, D is TRBD1 (5 bases). The sequence derives from a man of 80 years or more with acute or convalescent COVID-19. Sequencing was done on a sample of peripheral blood. The CDR3 loop reads CASSYYGASYNEQFF. Written as DNA, the CDR3 is TGTGCCAGCAGTTACTATGGGGCGTCTTACAATGAGCAGTTCTTC.